This T cell receptor (beta chain) is drawn from a study of cytomegalovirus exposure and HLA in healthy donors. PCR was performed using 60 Vbeta and 13 Jbeta primers. The assay was immunoSEQ multiplex PCR, and TCRdb's table has in-frame clones only and misses some. The data hold roughly 150,000 clones, with approximately 88% observed a single time. This clone has just one count. The CDR3 covers 15 residues. Germline lookup yields CDR1 LNHDA and CDR2 SQIVND (reference sequence). J gave up 9 bases and V 1 base, and 4 bases lay outside the gene matches. This receptor was identified in a woman aged 18-29 years in good health and CMV-seronegative. The V gene is TRBV19, the J gene TRBJ1-5; 12 bases are a match to TRBD1. The sequenced sample consisted of PBMCs. CDR3 in amino acids: CASSIVGTGGLPQHF. The CDR3 DNA reads as TGTGCCAGTAGTATAGTTGGGACAGGGGGCTTGCCCCAGCATTTT.